Sequencing of this T cell receptor (beta chain) was carried out in a study of breast tumors, draining lymph nodes, adjacent tissues. Many counts were recorded for this clonotype. Antigen: not known. CDR3 length equals 12 residues. Trimming cost V 5 bases and J 4 bases; bases outside gene matches: 0. Germline V gives CDR1 SGHTA, CDR2 FQGNSA. General study results and limits: Tumor and nontumor repertoires were significantly more similar in luminal-like than in basal-like breast cancer. Tumor T cell lymph node origin was a supported hypothesis, not proven.

TCRdb reprocessed the multiplex PCR reads with MiXCR, giving one entry per CDR3 protein. The table has some 170,000 distinct CDR3 sequences, about 34% seen once. Samples came from axillary lymph nodes draining the breast cancer. The receptor's source is a female donor with breast cancer. Some clones in this sample may be carry-over from other donors' samples. Sequenced material: axillary lymph node tissue. This chain uses TRBV7-2 with TRBJ2-5, with 8 bases identical to TRBD2. The CDR3 sequence: CASSAGGETQYF. In DNA form, the CDR3 reads TGTGCCAGCAGCGCGGGGGGAGAGACCCAGTACTTC.